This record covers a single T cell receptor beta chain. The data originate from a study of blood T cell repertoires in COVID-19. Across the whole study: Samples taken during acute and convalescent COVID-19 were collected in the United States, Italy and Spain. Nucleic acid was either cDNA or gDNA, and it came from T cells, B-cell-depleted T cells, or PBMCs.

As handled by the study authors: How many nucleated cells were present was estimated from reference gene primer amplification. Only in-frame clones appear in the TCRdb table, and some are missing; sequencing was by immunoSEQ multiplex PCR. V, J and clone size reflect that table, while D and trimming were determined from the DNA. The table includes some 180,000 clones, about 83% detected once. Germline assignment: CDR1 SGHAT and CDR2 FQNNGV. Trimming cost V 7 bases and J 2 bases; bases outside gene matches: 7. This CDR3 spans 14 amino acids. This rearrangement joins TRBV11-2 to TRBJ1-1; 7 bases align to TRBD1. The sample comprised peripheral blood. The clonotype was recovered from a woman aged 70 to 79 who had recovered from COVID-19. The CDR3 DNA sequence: TGTGCCAGCACCCCCCGACAGGGAAACACTGAAGCTTTCTTT. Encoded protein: CASTPRQGNTEAFF.